This TCR beta chain was sequenced in a study of shared clonotypes between healthy human individuals. Study conclusions and caveats: Among donors, clonotype sharing was expected to be affected by sequencing depth. The sole specimen, blood, was sampled, and tissue repertoires likely differ. Memory subsets had estimated richness that was generally smaller than that of naive subsets.

For this clone: Its antigen is not identified.

Losses at the gene ends were 5 bases for V and 4 bases for J; bases not matched to a gene: 7. The germline CDR1 and CDR2 sequences are ENHRY and SYGVKD. There are 15 residues in the CDR3. Here immunoSEQ multiplex PCR was the method, and the copy in TCRdb shows in-frame clones only, minus some. This repertoire shows 2 million to 2.5 million clones, roughly 93% found once; its top ten account for roughly 0.36%. The V and J genes are TRBV10-3 and TRBJ1-5; 8 nucleotides agree with TRBD1. The sequence came from a man aged 18-30 years in good health. Some clones in this sample may be carry-over from other donors' samples. Material for sequencing was naive CD4+ T cells from PBMCs. The sample's subset: CD45RA+ positively selected. The CDR3 region is CAISSAGGGNQPQHF. DNA for the CDR3: TGTGCCATCAGTTCGGCAGGGGGCGGAAATCAGCCCCAGCATTTT.